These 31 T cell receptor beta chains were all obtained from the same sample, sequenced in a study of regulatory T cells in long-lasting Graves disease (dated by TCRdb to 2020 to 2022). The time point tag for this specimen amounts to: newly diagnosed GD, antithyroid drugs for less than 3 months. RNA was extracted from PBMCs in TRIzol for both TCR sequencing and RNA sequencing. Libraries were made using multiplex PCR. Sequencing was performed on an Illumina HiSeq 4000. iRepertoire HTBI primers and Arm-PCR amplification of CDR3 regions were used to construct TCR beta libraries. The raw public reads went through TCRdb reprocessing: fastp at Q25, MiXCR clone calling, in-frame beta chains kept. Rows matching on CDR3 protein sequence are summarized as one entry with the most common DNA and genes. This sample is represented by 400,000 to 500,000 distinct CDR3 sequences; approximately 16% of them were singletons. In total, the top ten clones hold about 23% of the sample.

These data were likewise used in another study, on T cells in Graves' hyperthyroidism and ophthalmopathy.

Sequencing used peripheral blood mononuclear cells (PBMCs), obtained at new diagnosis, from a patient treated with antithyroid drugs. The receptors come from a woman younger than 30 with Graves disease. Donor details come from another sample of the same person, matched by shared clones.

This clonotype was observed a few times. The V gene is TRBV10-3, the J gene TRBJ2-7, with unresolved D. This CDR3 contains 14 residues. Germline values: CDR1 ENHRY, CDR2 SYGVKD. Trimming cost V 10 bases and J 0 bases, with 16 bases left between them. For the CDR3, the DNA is TGTGCCACCCACCCCGGGCCCCGCTCCTACGAGCAGTACTTC. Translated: CATHPGPRSYEQYF.

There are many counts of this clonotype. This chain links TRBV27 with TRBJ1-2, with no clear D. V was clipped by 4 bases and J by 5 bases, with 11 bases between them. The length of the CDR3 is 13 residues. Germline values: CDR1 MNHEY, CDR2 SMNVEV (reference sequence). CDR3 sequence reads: CASSYSANYGYTF. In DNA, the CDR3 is TGTGCCAGCAGTTATTCGGCCAATTATGGCTACACCTTC.

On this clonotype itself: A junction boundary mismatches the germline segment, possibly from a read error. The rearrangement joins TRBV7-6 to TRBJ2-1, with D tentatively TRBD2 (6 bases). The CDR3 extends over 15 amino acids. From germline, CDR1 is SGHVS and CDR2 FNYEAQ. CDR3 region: CASSLGRGSFNEQFF. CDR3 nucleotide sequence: TGTGCCAGCAGCTTAGGGAGGGGCTCCTTCAATGAGCAGTTCTTC.

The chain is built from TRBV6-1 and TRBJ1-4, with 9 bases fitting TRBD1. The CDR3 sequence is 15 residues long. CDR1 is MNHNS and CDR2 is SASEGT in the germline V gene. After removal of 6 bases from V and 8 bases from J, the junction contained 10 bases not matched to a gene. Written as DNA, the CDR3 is TGTGCCAGCAGCTTTACAGGGGGCGCGGAAGAAAAACTGTTTTTT. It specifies CASSFTGGAEEKLFF.

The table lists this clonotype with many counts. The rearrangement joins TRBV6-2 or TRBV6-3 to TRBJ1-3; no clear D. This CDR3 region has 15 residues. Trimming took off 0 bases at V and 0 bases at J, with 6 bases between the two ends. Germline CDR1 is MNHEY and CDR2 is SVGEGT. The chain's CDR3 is CASSYSGLSGNTIYF. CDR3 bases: TGTGCCAGCAGTTACTCCGGGCTCTCTGGAAACACCATATATTTT.

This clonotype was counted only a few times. CDR3 in DNA: TGTGCCAGCAGCCGAGTTTCCGGGACAGACCAAGAGACCCAGTACTTC. Its translation: CASSRVSGTDQETQYF. The chain is built from TRBV3-1 and TRBJ2-5; 7 bases are a match to TRBD1. J was trimmed by 0 bases and V by 4 bases; bases with no gene match: 8. The germline V gene has CDR1 LGHDT and CDR2 YNNKEL (reference sequence). CDR3 length: 16 amino acids.

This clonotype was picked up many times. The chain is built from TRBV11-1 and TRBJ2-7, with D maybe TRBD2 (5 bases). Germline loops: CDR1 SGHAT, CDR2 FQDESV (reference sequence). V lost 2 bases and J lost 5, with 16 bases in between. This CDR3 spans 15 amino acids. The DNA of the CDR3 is TGTGCCAGCAGCTTATTGGGCCGTGGACTCCACGAGCAGTACTTC. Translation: CASSLLGRGLHEQYF.

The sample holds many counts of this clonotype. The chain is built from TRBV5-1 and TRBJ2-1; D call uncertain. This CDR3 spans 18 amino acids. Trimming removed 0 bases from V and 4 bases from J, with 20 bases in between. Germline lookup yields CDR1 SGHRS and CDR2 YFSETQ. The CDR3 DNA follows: TGCGCCAGCAGCTTGGCGATTCATCACCCCAAACTATACAATGAGCAGTTCTTC. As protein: CASSLAIHHPKLYNEQFF.

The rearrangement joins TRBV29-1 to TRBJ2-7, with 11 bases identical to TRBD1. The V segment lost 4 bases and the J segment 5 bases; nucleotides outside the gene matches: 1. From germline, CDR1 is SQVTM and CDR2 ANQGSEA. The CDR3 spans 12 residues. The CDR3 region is CSVGTGGNEQYF. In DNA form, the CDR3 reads TGCAGCGTTGGGACAGGGGGCAACGAGCAGTACTTC.

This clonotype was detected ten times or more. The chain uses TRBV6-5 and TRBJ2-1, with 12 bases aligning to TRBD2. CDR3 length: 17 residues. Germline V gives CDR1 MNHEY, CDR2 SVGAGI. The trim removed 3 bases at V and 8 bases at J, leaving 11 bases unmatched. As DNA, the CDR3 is TGTGCCAGCAGTTATCTAGCGGGAGGGCGGAGTAGGGATGAGCAGTTCTTC. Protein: CASSYLAGGRSRDEQFF.

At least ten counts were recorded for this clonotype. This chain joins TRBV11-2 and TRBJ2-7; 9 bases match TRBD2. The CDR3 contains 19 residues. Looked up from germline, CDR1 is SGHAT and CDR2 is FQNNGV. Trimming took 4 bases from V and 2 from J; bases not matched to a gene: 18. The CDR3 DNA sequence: TGTGCCAGCAGCTCCATTCGGGGGGGTCGACTAGCGGACCCCTACGAGCAGTACTTC. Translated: CASSSIRGGRLADPYEQYF.

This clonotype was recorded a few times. CDR3 DNA sequence: TGCAGTGCTCCACTAGCGGGTGGAGAGACCCAGTACTTC. This translates into CSAPLAGGETQYF. This chain links TRBV20-1 with TRBJ2-5, with 9 positions matching TRBD2. The CDR3 covers 13 residues. CDR1 is DFQATT and CDR2 is SNEGSKA in the germline V gene (reference sequence). V was pared by 5 bases and J by 4 bases, with 5 bases of the junction left unmatched.

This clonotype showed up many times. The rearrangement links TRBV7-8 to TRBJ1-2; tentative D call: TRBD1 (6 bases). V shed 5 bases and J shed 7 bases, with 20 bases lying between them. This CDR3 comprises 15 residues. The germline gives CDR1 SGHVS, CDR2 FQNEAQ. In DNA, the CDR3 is TGTGCCAGCAGCGAGGGAGTTTCGGGGGGCAGTGGCTACACCTTC. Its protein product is CASSEGVSGGSGYTF. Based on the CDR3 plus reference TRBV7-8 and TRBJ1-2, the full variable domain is GAGVSQSPRYKVAKRGQDVALRCDPISGHVSLFWYQQALGQGPEFLTYFQNEAQLDKSGLPSDRFFAERPEGSVSTLKIQRTQQEDSAVYLCASSEGVSGGSGYTFGSGTRLTVV.

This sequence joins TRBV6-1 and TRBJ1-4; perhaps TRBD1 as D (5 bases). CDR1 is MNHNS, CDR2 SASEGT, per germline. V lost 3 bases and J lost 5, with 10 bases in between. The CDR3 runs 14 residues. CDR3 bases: TGTGCCAGCAGTGACGGGGCTCAGAATGAAAAACTGTTTTTT. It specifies CASSDGAQNEKLFF.

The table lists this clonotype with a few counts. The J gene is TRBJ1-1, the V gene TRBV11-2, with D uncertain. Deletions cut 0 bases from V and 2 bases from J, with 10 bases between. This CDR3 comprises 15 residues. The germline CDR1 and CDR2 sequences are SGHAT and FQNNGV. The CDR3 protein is CASSLESDLNTEAFF. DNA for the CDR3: TGTGCCAGCAGCTTAGAGTCAGACTTAAACACTGAAGCTTTCTTT.

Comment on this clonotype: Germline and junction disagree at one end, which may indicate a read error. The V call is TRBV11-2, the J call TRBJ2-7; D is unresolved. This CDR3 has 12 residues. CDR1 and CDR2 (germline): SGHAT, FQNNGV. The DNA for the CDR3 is TGTGCCAGCAGCTACCGCGGTTACGAGCAGTGCTTC. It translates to CASSYRGYEQCF.

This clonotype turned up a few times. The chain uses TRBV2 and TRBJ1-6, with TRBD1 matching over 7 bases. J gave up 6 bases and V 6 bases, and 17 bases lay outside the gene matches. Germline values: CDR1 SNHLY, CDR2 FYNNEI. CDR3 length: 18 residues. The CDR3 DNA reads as TGTGCCAGCAGACGTCCCCGGGGGACAGCCCGCGCTAATTCACCCCTCCACTTT. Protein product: CASRRPRGTARANSPLHF.

CDR3 residues: CASYRVTGELFF. In DNA form, the CDR3 reads TGTGCCAGCTACAGGGTTACCGGGGAGCTGTTTTTT. The chain recombines TRBV2 with TRBJ2-2; D perhaps matches TRBD1 (6 bases). Germline lookup yields CDR1 SNHLY and CDR2 FYNNEI. The CDR3 is made up of 12 amino acids. V lost 8 bases and J 5 bases, leaving 9 bases between the germline ends.

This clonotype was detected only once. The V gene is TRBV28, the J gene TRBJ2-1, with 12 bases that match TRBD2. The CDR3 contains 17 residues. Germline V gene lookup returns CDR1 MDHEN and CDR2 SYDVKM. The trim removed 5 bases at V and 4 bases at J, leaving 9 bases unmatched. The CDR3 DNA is TGTGCCAGCAGTATCCCGACTAGCGGGAGTATTTACAATGAGCAGTTCTTC. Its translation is CASSIPTSGSIYNEQFF.

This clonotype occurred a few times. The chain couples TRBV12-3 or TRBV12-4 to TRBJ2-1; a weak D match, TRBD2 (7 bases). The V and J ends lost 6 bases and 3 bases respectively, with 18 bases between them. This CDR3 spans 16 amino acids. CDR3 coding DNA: TGTGCCAGCAGGGGGGGGCGGGACTACTTCTACAATGAGCAGTTCTTC. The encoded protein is CASRGGRDYFYNEQFF.

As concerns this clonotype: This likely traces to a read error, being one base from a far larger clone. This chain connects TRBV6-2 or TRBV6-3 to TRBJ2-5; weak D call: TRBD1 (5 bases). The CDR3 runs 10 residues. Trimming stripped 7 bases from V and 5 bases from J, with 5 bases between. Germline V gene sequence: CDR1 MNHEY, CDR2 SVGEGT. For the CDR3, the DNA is TGTGCCAGCACAGGGGAGACCCAGTACTTC. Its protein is CASTGETQYF.

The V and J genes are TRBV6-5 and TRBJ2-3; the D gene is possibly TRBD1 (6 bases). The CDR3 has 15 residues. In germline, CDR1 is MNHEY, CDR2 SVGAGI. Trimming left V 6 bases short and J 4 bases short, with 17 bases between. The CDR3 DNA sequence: TGTGCCAGCAGCTACAGGGCCAGAGGACCAGATACGCAGTATTTT. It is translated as CASSYRARGPDTQYF.

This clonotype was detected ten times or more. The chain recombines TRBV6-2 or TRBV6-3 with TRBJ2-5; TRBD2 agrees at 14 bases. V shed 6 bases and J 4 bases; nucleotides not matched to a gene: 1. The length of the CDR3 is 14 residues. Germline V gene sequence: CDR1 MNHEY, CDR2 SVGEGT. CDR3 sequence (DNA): TGTGCCAGCAGCGGGACTAGCGGGAGAGAGACCCAGTACTTC. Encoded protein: CASSGTSGRETQYF.

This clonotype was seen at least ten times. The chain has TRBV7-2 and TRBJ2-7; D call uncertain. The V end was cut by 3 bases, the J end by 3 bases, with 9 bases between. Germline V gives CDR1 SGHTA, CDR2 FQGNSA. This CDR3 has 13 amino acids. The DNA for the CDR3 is TGTGCCAGCAGCTTGGGTCTTTTCTACGAGCAGTACTTC. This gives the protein CASSLGLFYEQYF.

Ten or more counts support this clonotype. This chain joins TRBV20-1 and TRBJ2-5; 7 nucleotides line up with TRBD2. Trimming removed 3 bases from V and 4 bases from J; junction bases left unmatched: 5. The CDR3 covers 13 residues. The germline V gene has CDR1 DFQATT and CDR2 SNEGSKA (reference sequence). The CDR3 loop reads CSASLAGGETQYF. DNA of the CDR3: TGCAGTGCTAGCTTAGCGGGCGGAGAGACCCAGTACTTC.

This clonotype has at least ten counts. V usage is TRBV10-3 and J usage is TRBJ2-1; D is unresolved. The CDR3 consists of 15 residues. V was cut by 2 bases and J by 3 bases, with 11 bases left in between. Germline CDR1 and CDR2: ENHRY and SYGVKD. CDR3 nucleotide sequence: TGTGCCATCAGTGAGAGGCGGAATAACTACAATGAGCAGTTCTTC. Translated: CAISERRNNYNEQFF.

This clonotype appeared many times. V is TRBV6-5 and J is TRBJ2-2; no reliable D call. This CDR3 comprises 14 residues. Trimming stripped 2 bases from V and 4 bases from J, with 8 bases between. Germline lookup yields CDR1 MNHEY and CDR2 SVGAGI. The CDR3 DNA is TGTGCCAGCAGTTACACGTCGCGCACCGGGGAGCTGTTTTTT. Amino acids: CASSYTSRTGELFF.

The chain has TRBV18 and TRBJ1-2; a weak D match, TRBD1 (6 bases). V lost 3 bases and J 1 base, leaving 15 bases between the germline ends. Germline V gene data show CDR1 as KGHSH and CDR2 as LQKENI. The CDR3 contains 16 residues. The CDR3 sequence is CASSPDWGALNYGYTF. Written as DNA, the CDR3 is TGTGCCAGCTCACCGGACTGGGGGGCCCTTAACTATGGCTACACCTTC.

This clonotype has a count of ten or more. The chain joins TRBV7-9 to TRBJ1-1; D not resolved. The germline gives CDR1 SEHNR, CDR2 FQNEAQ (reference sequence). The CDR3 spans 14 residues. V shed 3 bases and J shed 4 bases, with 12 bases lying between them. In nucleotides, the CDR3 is TGTGCCAGCAGCTTGGCGGAGATGGGCACTGAAGCTTTCTTT. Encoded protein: CASSLAEMGTEAFF.

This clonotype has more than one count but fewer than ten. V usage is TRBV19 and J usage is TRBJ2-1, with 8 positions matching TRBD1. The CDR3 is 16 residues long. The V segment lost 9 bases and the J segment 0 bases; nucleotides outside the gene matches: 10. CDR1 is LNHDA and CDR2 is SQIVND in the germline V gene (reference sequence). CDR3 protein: CASKSLQGGSYNEQFF. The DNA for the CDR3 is TGTGCCAGCAAGAGCTTACAGGGGGGCTCCTACAATGAGCAGTTCTTC.

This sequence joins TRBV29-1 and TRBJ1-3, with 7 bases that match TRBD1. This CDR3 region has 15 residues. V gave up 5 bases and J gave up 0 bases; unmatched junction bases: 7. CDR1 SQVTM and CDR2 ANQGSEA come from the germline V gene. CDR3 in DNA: TGCAGCGTTTGGGACAGCATTAACTCTGGAAACACCATATATTTT. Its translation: CSVWDSINSGNTIYF.